The sequence of this T cell receptor beta chain was determined in a study of blood T cell repertoires in COVID-19. The overall study: Samples of COVID-19 (acute and convalescent) were obtained from the United States, Italy and Spain. In each case, the material was cDNA or gDNA derived from T cells, B-cell-depleted T cells, or PBMCs.

In the authors' methods: Reference gene primer amplification yielded estimated nucleated cell counts. Only in-frame clones appear in the TCRdb table, and some are missing; sequencing was by immunoSEQ multiplex PCR. The V and J calls and clone size are taken from that table; D and trimming were inferred from the DNA. The profile shows roughly 180,000 clones, approximately 85% of them singletons. V lost 1 base to trimming and J lost 4 bases; unmatched junction nucleotides: 2. The length of the CDR3 is 15 residues. The germline CDR1 and CDR2 sequences are MDHEN and SYDVKM. Specimen: peripheral blood. The receptor was isolated from a man in his forties who had recovered from COVID-19. The chain joins TRBV28 to TRBJ2-1; 9 nucleotides match TRBD2. CDR3 sequence: CASSLYTSGYNEQFF. CDR3 DNA sequence: TGTGCCAGCAGTTTATACACTAGCGGGTACAATGAGCAGTTCTTC. The full variable domain, completed using reference TRBV28 and TRBJ2-1, is DVKVTQSSRYLVKRTGEKVFLECVQDMDHENMFWYRQDPGLGLRLIYFSYDVKMKEKGDIPEGYSVSREKKERFSLILESASTNQTSMYLCASSLYTSGYNEQFFGPGTRLTVL.